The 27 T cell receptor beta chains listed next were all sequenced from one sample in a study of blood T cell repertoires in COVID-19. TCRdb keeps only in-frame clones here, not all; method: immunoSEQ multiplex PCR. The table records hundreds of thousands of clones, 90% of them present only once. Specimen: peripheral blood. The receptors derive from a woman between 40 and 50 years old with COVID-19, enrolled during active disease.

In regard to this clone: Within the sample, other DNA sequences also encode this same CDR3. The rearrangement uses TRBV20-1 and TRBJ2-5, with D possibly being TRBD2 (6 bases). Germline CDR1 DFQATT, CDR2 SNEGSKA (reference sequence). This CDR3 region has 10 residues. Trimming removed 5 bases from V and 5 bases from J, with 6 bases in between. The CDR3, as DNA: TGCAGTGCTGGGAGGGAGACCCAGTACTTC. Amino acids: CSAGRETQYF.

The CDR3 nucleotides read TGTGCCAGCAGCCTTAGGACAGGGCGCCGCACAGATACGCAGTATTTT. Its translation is CASSLRTGRRTDTQYF. V and J are TRBV5-6 and TRBJ2-3; 8 bases match TRBD1. Germline values: CDR1 SGHDT, CDR2 YYEEEE. The J segment lost 1 base and the V segment lost 4 bases, leaving 8 bases of the junction unmatched. The CDR3 is 16 amino acids.

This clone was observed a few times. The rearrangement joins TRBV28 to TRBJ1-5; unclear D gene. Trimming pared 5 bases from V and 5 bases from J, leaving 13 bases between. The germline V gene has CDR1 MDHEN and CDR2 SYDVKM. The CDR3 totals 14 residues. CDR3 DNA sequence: TGTGCCAGCAGTCAAACGGGAAGCTATCAGCCCCAGCATTTT. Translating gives CASSQTGSYQPQHF.

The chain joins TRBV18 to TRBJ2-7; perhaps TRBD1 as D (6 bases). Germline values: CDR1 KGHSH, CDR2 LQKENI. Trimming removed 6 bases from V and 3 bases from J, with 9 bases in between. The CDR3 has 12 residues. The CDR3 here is CASSMDSYEQYF. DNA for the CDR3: TGTGCCAGCTCGATGGACAGCTACGAGCAGTACTTC.

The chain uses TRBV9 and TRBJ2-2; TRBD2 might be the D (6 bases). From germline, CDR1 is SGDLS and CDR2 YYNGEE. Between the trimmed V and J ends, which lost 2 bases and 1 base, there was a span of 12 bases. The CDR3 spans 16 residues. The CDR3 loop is CASSVRGDGNTGELFF. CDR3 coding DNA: TGTGCCAGCAGCGTTCGCGGGGACGGGAACACCGGGGAGCTGTTTTTT.

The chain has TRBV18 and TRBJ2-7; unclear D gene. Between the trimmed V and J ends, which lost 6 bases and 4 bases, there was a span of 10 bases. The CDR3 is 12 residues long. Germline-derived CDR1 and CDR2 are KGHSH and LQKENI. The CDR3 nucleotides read TGTGCCAGCTCGCTAACAGATTACGAGCAGTACTTC. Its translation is CASSLTDYEQYF.

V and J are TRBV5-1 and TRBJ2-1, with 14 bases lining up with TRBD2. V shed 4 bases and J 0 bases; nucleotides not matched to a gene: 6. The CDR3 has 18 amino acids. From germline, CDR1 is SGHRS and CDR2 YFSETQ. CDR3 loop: CASSIPGTSGSSYNEQFF. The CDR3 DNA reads TGCGCCAGCAGCATACCCGGGACTAGCGGGAGCTCCTACAATGAGCAGTTCTTC.

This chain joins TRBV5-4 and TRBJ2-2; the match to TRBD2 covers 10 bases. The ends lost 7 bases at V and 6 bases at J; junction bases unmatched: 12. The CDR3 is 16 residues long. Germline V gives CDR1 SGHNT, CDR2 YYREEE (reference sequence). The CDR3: CASESAKRGGAGELFF. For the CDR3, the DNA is TGTGCCAGCGAGAGCGCAAAGCGGGGGGGAGCCGGGGAGCTGTTTTTT.

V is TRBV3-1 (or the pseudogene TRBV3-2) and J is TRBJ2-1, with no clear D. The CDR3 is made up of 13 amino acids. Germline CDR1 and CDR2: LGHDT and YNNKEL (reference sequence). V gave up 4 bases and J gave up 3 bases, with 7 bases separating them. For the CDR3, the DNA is TGTGCCAGCAGCCCAAGACACTACAATGAGCAGTTCTTC. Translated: CASSPRHYNEQFF.

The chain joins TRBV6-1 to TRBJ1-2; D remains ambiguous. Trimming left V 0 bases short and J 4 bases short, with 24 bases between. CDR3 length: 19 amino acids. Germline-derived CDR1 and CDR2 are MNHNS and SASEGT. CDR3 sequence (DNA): TGTGCCAGCAGTGAAGCGCAAAAAGGGAGAATCGCCCCGCTCTATGGCTACACCTTC. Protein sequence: CASSEAQKGRIAPLYGYTF.

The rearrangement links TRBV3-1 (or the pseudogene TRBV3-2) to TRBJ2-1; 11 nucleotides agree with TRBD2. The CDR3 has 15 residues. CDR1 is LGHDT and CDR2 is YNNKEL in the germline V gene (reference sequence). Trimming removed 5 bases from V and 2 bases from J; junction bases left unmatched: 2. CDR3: CASSLGLAAYNEQFF. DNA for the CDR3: TGTGCCAGCAGCTTGGGACTAGCGGCCTACAATGAGCAGTTCTTC.

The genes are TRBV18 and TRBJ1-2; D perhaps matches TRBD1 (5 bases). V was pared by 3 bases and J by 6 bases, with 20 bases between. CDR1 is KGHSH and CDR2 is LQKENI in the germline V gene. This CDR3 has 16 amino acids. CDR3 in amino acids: CASSPQEGMATDGYTF. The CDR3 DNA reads TGTGCCAGCTCACCGCAGGAGGGGATGGCGACAGATGGCTACACCTTC.

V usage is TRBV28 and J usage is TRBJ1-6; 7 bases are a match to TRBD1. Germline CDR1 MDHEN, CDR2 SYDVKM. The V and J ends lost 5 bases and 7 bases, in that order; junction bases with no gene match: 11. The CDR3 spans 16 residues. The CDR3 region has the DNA TGTGCCAGCAGTCTCCATCCGGGACAGCTCAATTCACCCCTCCACTTT. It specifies CASSLHPGQLNSPLHF.

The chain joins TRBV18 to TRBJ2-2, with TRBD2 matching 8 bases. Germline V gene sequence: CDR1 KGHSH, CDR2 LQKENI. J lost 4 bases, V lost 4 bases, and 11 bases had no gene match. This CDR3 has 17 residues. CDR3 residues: CASSQTLREESTGELFF. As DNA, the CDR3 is TGTGCCAGCTCACAAACTTTGCGGGAGGAGAGCACCGGGGAGCTGTTTTTT.

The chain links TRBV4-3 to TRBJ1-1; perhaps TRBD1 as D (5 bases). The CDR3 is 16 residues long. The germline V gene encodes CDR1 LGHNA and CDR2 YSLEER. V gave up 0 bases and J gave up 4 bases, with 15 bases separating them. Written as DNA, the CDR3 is TGCGCCAGCAGCCAAGACAGGATGGCCCAGGGCACTGAAGCTTTCTTT. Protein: CASSQDRMAQGTEAFF.

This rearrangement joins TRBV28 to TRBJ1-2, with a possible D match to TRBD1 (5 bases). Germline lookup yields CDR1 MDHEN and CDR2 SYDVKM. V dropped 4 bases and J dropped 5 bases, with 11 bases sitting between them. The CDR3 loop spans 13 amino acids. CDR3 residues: CASSSGYRYGYTF. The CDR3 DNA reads TGTGCCAGCAGTTCAGGGTATAGATATGGCTACACCTTC.

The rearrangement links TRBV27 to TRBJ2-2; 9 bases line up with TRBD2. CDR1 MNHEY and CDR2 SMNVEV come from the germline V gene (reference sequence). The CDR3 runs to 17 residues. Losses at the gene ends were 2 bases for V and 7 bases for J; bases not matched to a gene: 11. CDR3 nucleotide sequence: TGTGCCAGCAGTTTAGGCCTAGCGGGAAGAAAACACGGGGAGCTGTTTTTT. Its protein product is CASSLGLAGRKHGELFF.

The CDR3 bases are TGTGCCAGCAGCTTCGGACTAGCGGGGACCGGGGAGCTGTTTTTT. Translating it yields CASSFGLAGTGELFF. The chain employs TRBV7-8 and TRBJ2-2; 12 bases match TRBD2. Germline assignment: CDR1 SGHVS and CDR2 FQNEAQ. V lost 3 bases and J lost 5; bases outside the gene matches: 1. The CDR3 contains 15 residues.

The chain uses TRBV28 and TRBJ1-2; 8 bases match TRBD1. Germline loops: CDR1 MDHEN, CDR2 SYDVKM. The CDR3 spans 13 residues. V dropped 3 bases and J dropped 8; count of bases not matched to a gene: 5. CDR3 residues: CASSLGPGGGYTF. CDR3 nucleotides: TGTGCCAGCAGTTTGGGACCAGGGGGCGGCTACACCTTC.

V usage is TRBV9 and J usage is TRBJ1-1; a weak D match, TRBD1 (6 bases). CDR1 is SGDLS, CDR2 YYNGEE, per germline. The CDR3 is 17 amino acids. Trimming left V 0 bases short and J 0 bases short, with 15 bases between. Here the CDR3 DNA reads TGTGCCAGCAGCGTAGCAGGGACACTAGGACTGAACACTGAAGCTTTCTTT. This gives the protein CASSVAGTLGLNTEAFF.

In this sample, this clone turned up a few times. CDR3: CASSNEAGEQYF. DNA of the CDR3: TGTGCCAGCAGCAACGAGGCAGGGGAGCAGTACTTC. The chain has TRBV11-2 and TRBJ2-7; weak D call: TRBD1 (5 bases). CDR3 length: 12 residues. Germline V gene data show CDR1 as SGHAT and CDR2 as FQNNGV. The V end lost 5 bases, the J end lost 7 bases, and 12 bases lay between the germline ends.

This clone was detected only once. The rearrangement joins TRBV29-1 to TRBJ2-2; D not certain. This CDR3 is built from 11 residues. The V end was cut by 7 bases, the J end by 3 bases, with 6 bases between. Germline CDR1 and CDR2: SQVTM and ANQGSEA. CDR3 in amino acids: CSAKHTGELFF. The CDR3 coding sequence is TGCAGCGCTAAGCACACCGGGGAGCTGTTTTTT.

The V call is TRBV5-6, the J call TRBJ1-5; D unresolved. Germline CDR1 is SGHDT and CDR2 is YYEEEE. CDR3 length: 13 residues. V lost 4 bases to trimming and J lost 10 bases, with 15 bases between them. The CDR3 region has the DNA TGTGCCAGCAGCCACCAGGATGAGCTCCCCCAGCATTTT. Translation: CASSHQDELPQHF.

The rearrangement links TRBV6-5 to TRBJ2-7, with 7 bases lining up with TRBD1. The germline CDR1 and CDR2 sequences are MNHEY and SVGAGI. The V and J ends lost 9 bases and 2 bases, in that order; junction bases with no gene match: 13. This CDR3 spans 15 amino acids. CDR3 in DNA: TGTGCCAGTACTCTTCCCGGGACAGTGCCCTACGAGCAGTACTTC. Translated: CASTLPGTVPYEQYF.

The CDR3 is CASSYRDRGLPDTQYF. DNA for the CDR3: TGTGCCAGCAGTTATAGGGACAGGGGGCTCCCAGATACGCAGTATTTT. This sequence joins TRBV6-6 and TRBJ2-3; 12 bases map to TRBD1. CDR1 and CDR2 from the germline V gene are MNHNY and SVGAGI (reference sequence). The V and J ends lost 3 bases and 4 bases, in that order; junction bases with no gene match: 5. The CDR3 contains 16 residues.

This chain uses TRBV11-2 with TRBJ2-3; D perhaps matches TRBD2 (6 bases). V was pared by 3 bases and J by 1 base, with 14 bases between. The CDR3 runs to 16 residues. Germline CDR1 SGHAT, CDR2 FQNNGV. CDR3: CASSFRSGAGTDTQYF. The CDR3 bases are TGTGCCAGCAGCTTTCGTTCGGGAGCCGGCACAGATACGCAGTATTTT.

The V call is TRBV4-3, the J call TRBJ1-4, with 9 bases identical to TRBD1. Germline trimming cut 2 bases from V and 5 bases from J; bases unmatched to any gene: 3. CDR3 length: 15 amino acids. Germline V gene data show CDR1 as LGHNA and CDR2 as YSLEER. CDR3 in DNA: TGCGCCAGCAGCCAATCCGGGACAGGGAATGAAAAACTGTTTTTT. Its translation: CASSQSGTGNEKLFF.